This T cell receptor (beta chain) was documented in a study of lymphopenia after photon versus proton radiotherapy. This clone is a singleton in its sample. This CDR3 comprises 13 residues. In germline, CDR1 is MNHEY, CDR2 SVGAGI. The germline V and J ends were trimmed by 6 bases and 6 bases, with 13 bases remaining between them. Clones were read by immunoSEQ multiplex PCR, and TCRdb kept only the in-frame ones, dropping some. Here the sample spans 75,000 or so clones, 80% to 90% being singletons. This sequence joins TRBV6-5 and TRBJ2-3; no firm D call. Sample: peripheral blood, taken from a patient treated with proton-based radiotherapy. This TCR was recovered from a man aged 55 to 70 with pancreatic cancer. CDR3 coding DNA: TGTGCCAGCAGCTTACGTTTTAGCGATACGCAGTATTTT. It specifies CASSLRFSDTQYF.